Shown below are 5 T cell receptor beta chains from a single sample sequenced in a study of shared clonotypes between healthy human individuals (dated by TCRdb to 2020 to 2021). Library preparation used the immunoSEQ multiplex PCR assay. TCRdb mirrors the immuneACCESS table, restricted to in-frame sequences. Some clones are absent from its copies; in checked studies, under half trace to an unresolved V gene, and the reason for the others is unknown. This sample has 2 million to 2.5 million clones in its table, and about 95% of those were observed once. The ten largest clonotypes hold roughly 1% of the sample. CD8 naive samples were obtained by positive selection for CCR7 among CD45RO-negative cells, yielding a CD45RA+CCR7+ population from which TemRA cells were excluded. The source material was naive CD8+ T cells sorted from blood. The cell subset or site label for this specimen denotes: CD45RA+CCR7+. These receptors were obtained from a man aged 18 to 30 in good health.

The J gene is TRBJ2-7, the V gene TRBV7-9, with a weak D call TRBD1 (6 bases). Germline values: CDR1 SEHNR, CDR2 FQNEAQ (reference sequence). The CDR3 is made up of 13 amino acids. Trimming shortened V by 4 bases and J by 2 bases, and 9 bases separated the two germline ends. The CDR3 DNA reads TGTGCCAGCAGCTCCGGGACACCCTACGAGCAGTACTTC. Translation: CASSSGTPYEQYF.

The CDR3 sequence: CASTFPGTGSYNEQFF. The CDR3 DNA reads as TGTGCCAGCACCTTCCCAGGAACGGGATCCTACAATGAGCAGTTCTTC. The chain couples TRBV2 to TRBJ2-1; D is possibly TRBD2 (5 bases). This CDR3 contains 16 residues. Germline V lookup: CDR1 SNHLY, CDR2 FYNNEI. Trimming left V 7 bases short and J 1 base short, with 17 bases between.

The chain links TRBV14 to TRBJ2-1; either TRBD1 or TRBD2 may supply D (5 bases each). Trimming cost V 2 bases and J 8 bases, with 7 bases left between them. CDR3 length: 12 residues. In germline, CDR1 is SGHDN, CDR2 FVKESK. CDR3 sequence: CASSQQGDEQFF. The CDR3 coding sequence is TGTGCCAGCAGCCAACAGGGAGATGAGCAGTTCTTC.

This sequence joins TRBV27 and TRBJ1-4; TRBD1 matches at 8 bases. V lost 4 bases and J lost 4; bases outside the gene matches: 2. The CDR3 consists of 14 residues. Germline-derived CDR1 and CDR2 are MNHEY and SMNVEV (reference sequence). The CDR3 spells CASSSGGINEKLFF. The CDR3, as DNA: TGTGCCAGCAGTTCAGGGGGCATTAATGAAAAACTGTTTTTT.

The rearrangement uses TRBV10-1 and TRBJ2-1; either TRBD1 or TRBD2 may supply D (5 bases each). The CDR3 has 14 amino acids. Germline CDR1 is WNHNN and CDR2 is SYGVQD (reference sequence). Between the trimmed V and J ends, which lost 8 bases and 8 bases, there was a span of 19 bases. The CDR3 loop is CASPGAFSEHEQFF. The CDR3, as DNA: TGCGCCAGCCCCGGGGCGTTCTCGGAACATGAGCAGTTCTTC.